A single sample is the source of the 14 T cell receptor beta chains below, sequenced in a study of CD8 T cells in Susac syndrome. With random hexamers, roughly 0.5 to 1 ug RNA was reverse transcribed. TCRdb reprocessed the immunoSEQ multiplex PCR reads via MiXCR and lists one record per CDR3 protein. In the table there are about 200,000 distinct CDR3 sequences, around 93% of which are singletons. The sample taken for sequencing was CD4+ T cells from PBMCs. All receptors derive from a human donor with multiple sclerosis.

V usage is TRBV30 and J usage is TRBJ1-1, with a possible D match to TRBD1 (5 bases). V lost 3 bases, J lost 0 bases, and 8 bases lay in between. The CDR3 is 13 amino acids. From germline, CDR1 is GTSNPN and CDR2 SVGIG (reference sequence). The CDR3 loop reads CAWRDKMNTEAFF. For the CDR3, the DNA is TGTGCCTGGAGGGACAAGATGAACACTGAAGCTTTCTTT.

The chain recombines TRBV29-1 with TRBJ1-2; weak D call: TRBD1 (6 bases). CDR1 and CDR2 from the germline V gene are SQVTM and ANQGSEA. This CDR3 spans 13 amino acids. V was trimmed by 2 bases and J by 8 bases, leaving 15 bases between them. Here the CDR3 DNA reads TGCAGCGTTGAAACTACAGGGTTTGAGGGCTACACCTTC. Its protein product is CSVETTGFEGYTF. Drawing the rest from reference TRBV29-1 and TRBJ1-2, the complete variable domain is SAVISQKPSRDICQRGTSLTIQCQVDSQVTMMFWYRQQPGQSLTLIATANQGSEATYESGFVIDKFPISRPNLTFSTLTVSNMSPEDSSIYLCSVETTGFEGYTFGSGTRLTVV.

This rearrangement joins TRBV9 to TRBJ2-1; unclear D gene. Trimming shortened V by 0 bases and J by 5 bases, and 6 bases separated the two germline ends. The CDR3 loop spans 13 amino acids. The germline gives CDR1 SGDLS, CDR2 YYNGEE. CDR3 nucleotides: TGTGCCAGCAGCGTAGGACTGAACAATGAGCAGTTCTTC. This gives the protein CASSVGLNNEQFF.

This chain connects TRBV7-9 to TRBJ2-4, with D unresolved. The CDR3 has 17 residues. Germline V gene sequence: CDR1 SEHNR, CDR2 FQNEAQ (reference sequence). Trimming shortened V by 5 bases and J by 0 bases, and 17 bases separated the two germline ends. In DNA, the CDR3 is TGTGCCAGCAGCAAAAGAATTGGAAGTGAAGCCAAAAACATTCAGTACTTC. This codes for CASSKRIGSEAKNIQYF.

The chain couples TRBV20-1 to TRBJ2-3; TRBD1 agrees at 10 bases. V gave up 6 bases and J gave up 5 bases; unmatched junction bases: 5. This CDR3 comprises 13 residues. Germline assignment: CDR1 DFQATT and CDR2 SNEGSKA (reference sequence). CDR3 in amino acids: CSALGQGGDTQYF. CDR3 nucleotide sequence: TGCAGTGCCCTAGGACAGGGGGGAGATACGCAGTATTTT.

The chain joins TRBV20-1 to TRBJ2-1; D may be TRBD1 (8 bases). The germline gives CDR1 DFQATT, CDR2 SNEGSKA (reference sequence). CDR3 length: 13 amino acids. Trimming shortened V by 7 bases and J by 3 bases, and 13 bases separated the two germline ends. The CDR3 sequence is CSVTGGGYNEQFF. DNA for the CDR3: TGCAGTGTCACAGGGGGGGGCTACAATGAGCAGTTCTTC.

The gene calls are TRBV18 and TRBJ1-1; D not certain. CDR1 is KGHSH and CDR2 is LQKENI in the germline V gene. The V and J ends lost 3 bases and 3 bases respectively, with 2 bases between them. There are 11 residues in the CDR3. The CDR3 DNA reads TGTGCCAGCTCACCGGACACTGAAGCTTTCTTT. This sequence encodes CASSPDTEAFF.

The chain combines TRBV12-3 or TRBV12-4 with TRBJ1-3, with no clear D. The CDR3 has 14 amino acids. V lost 6 bases, J lost 6 bases, and 15 bases lay in between. The CDR3 bases are TGTGCCAGCAGCCGGGCGGCAGGTACAAACACCATATATTTT. Its translation is CASSRAAGTNTIYF.

V is TRBV9 and J is TRBJ2-1; 15 bases fit TRBD2. From germline, CDR1 is SGDLS and CDR2 YYNGEE. J was trimmed by 1 base and V by 0 bases; bases with no gene match: 5. This CDR3 region has 19 residues. Here the CDR3 reads CASSVEGLAGGRSYNEQFF. In DNA form, the CDR3 reads TGTGCCAGCAGCGTAGAGGGACTAGCGGGGGGCAGATCCTACAATGAGCAGTTCTTC.

The chain is built from TRBV20-1 and TRBJ2-1, with 8 bases matching TRBD2. From germline, CDR1 is DFQATT and CDR2 SNEGSKA (reference sequence). The ends lost 3 bases at V and 8 bases at J; junction bases unmatched: 9. This CDR3 has 14 residues. DNA for the CDR3: TGCAGTGCTAGGCGGGGGGCCGGGAGACATGAGCAGTTCTTC. Amino acids: CSARRGAGRHEQFF.

The chain uses TRBV28 and TRBJ1-5; possibly TRBD1 for D (6 bases). This CDR3 is built from 15 residues. Germline CDR1 reads MDHEN; CDR2 reads SYDVKM. Trimming pared 6 bases from V and 6 bases from J, leaving 18 bases between. CDR3 protein: CASRGGVVKSQPQHF. The DNA of the CDR3 is TGTGCCAGCAGGGGGGGCGTGGTGAAAAGTCAGCCCCAGCATTTT. The variable domain in full, completed from reference TRBV28 and TRBJ1-5, reads DVKVTQSSRYLVKRTGEKVFLECVQDMDHENMFWYRQDPGLGLRLIYFSYDVKMKEKGDIPEGYSVSREKKERFSLILESASTNQTSMYLCASRGGVVKSQPQHFGDGTRLSIL.

This chain links TRBV4-2 with TRBJ2-1; D is unresolved. CDR1 and CDR2 (germline): LGHNA, YNFKEQ. The ends were cut back, 0 bases at V and 9 bases at J, with 12 bases in the middle. CDR3 length: 14 amino acids. CDR3 nucleotide sequence: TGTGCCAGCAGCCAAGATTCGACGCTAGGTGAGCAGTTCTTC. This sequence encodes CASSQDSTLGEQFF.

This clonotype was detected only a few times. This rearrangement joins TRBV5-6 to TRBJ2-7; D is tentatively TRBD1 or TRBD2 (5 bases each). V was cut by 4 bases and J by 2 bases, with 7 bases left in between. Germline V gene data show CDR1 as SGHDT and CDR2 as YYEEEE. The CDR3 is 12 amino acids. Written as DNA, the CDR3 is TGTGCCAGCAGCCGGGGCGCCTACGAGCAGTACGTC. This gives the protein CASSRGAYEQYV.

The chain uses TRBV29-1 and TRBJ1-1, with TRBD1 identical over 8 bases. The CDR3 sequence is 14 residues long. In germline, CDR1 is SQVTM, CDR2 ANQGSEA. J gave up 7 bases and V 7 bases, and 14 bases lay outside the gene matches. The CDR3 here is CSASARGRTGEAFF. CDR3 DNA: TGCAGCGCGTCGGCCAGGGGGCGAACCGGTGAAGCTTTCTTT.